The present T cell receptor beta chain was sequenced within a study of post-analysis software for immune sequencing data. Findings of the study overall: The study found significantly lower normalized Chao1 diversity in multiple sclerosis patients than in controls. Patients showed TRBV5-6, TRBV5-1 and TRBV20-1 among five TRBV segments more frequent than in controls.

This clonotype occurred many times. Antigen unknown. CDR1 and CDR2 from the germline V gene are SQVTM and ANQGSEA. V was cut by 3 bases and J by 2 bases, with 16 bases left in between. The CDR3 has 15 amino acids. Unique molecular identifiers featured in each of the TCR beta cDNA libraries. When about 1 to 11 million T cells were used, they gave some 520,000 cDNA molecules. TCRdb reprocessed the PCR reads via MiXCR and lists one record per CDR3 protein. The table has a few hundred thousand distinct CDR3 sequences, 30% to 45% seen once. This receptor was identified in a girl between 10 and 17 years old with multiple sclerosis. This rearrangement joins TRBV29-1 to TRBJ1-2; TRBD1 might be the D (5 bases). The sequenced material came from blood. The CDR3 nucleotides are TGCAGCGTTGAGGTTCGGACAAGGTCCAACTATGGCTACACCTTC. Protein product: CSVEVRTRSNYGYTF.